These 8 T cell receptor beta chains came from one sample sequenced in a study of T cell responses to AZD1222 COVID-19 vaccine. The method was immunoSEQ multiplex PCR; TCRdb's version includes in-frame clones alone and lacks a portion of them. The repertoire holds roughly 120,000 clones, with 85% to 95% as singletons. Sequenced material: peripheral blood, taken 28 days after the second AZD1222 dose. These receptors were obtained from an adult who received the AZD1222 COVID-19 vaccine.

The chain has TRBV3-1 (or the pseudogene TRBV3-2) and TRBJ1-5; no definite D call. With 1 base removed from V and 0 bases from J, the gap between germline ends came to 10 bases. Per germline, CDR1 LGHDT and CDR2 YNNKEL (reference sequence). The CDR3 has 16 amino acids. This CDR3 is CASSQGVGYSNQPQHF. The CDR3 DNA reads TGTGCCAGCAGCCAAGGGGTTGGCTATAGCAATCAGCCCCAGCATTTT.

The rearrangement links TRBV19 to TRBJ2-4; perhaps D is TRBD1 or TRBD2 (5 bases each). Trimming removed 8 bases at V and 6 bases at J, with 17 bases between. This CDR3 contains 14 residues. Germline V gene lookup returns CDR1 LNHDA and CDR2 SQIVND (reference sequence). This CDR3 reads CASVSVTGGNIQYF. DNA of the CDR3: TGTGCCAGTGTGAGCGTCACTGGGGGAAACATTCAGTACTTC. The full variable domain, in which reference TRBV19 and TRBJ2-4 provide the parts outside the CDR3, is DGGITQSPKYLFRKEGQNVTLSCEQNLNHDAMYWYRQDPGQGLRLIYYSQIVNDFQKGDIAEGYSVSREKKESFPLTVTSAQKNPTAFYLCASVSVTGGNIQYFGAGTRLSVL.

The J gene is TRBJ1-5, the V gene TRBV5-1, with D unresolved. V was clipped by 4 bases and J by 2 bases, with 7 bases between them. The CDR3 has 13 residues. Germline CDR1 reads SGHRS; CDR2 reads YFSETQ. The CDR3 reads CASSEYGNQPQHF. DNA for the CDR3: TGCGCCAGCAGCGAGTACGGCAATCAGCCCCAGCATTTT.

The rearrangement links TRBV3-1 (or the pseudogene TRBV3-2) to TRBJ1-2; 12 bases align to TRBD1. The ends lost 4 bases at V and 3 bases at J; junction bases unmatched: 3. The CDR3 loop spans 15 amino acids. In germline, CDR1 is LGHDT, CDR2 YNNKEL (reference sequence). CDR3 residues: CASSLGTGGYYGYTF. In DNA, the CDR3 is TGTGCCAGCAGCCTCGGGACAGGGGGCTACTATGGCTACACCTTC.

In this sample, this clone turned up once. The chain carries TRBV13 and TRBJ2-3, with TRBD1 identical over 8 bases. Germline V gene lookup returns CDR1 PRHDT and CDR2 FYEKMQ (reference sequence). The V segment lost 7 bases and the J segment 4 bases; nucleotides outside the gene matches: 13. The CDR3 contains 16 residues. Here the CDR3 DNA reads TGTGCCAGCACCCCCCCCGGCAGGGGGCCCGCAGATACGCAGTATTTT. This gives the protein CASTPPGRGPADTQYF.

CDR3 region: CASSYSPSAVSPLHF. The DNA for the CDR3 is TGTGCCAGCAGTTACTCCCCCTCCGCAGTTTCACCCCTCCACTTT. The V and J genes are TRBV6-5 and TRBJ1-6; D is uncertain. Germline V lookup: CDR1 MNHEY, CDR2 SVGAGI. V lost 0 bases to trimming and J lost 9 bases, with 12 bases between them. The CDR3 covers 15 residues.

V gene TRBV27 combines with J gene TRBJ2-7; D is perhaps TRBD1 (5 bases). Trimming took off 5 bases at V and 2 bases at J, with 10 bases between the two ends. The CDR3 extends over 13 amino acids. CDR1 MNHEY and CDR2 SMNVEV come from the germline V gene (reference sequence). The CDR3 protein is CASSPRQTYEQYF. For the CDR3, the DNA is TGTGCCAGCAGTCCCAGACAGACCTACGAGCAGTACTTC.

The V and J genes are TRBV10-3 and TRBJ2-1, with 7 nucleotides matching TRBD1. The germline V gene has CDR1 ENHRY and CDR2 SYGVKD. The CDR3 spans 12 residues. V lost 7 bases, J lost 5 bases, and 2 bases stayed unmatched. CDR3 loop: CAIKQGNNEQFF. The CDR3 DNA reads TGTGCCATCAAACAGGGGAACAATGAGCAGTTCTTC.